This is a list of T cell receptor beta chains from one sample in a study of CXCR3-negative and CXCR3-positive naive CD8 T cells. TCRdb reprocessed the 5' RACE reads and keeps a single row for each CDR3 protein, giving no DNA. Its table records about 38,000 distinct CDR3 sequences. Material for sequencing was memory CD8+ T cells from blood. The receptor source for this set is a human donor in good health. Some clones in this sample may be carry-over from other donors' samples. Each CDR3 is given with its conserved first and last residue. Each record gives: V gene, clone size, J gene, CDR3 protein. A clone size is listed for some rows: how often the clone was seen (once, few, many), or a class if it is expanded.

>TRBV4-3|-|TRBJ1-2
CASSVGPGQGYYGYTF
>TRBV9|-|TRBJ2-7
CASSGTGAYEQYF
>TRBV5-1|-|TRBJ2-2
CASSLASGQGGNTGELFF
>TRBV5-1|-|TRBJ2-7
CASSLGTGKDEQYF
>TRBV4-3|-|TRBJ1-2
CASSQETGEGYGYTF
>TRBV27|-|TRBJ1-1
CASALRGGLENTEAFF
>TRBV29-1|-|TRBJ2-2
CSVVGLTYGELFF
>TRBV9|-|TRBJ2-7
CASSVDGTAYEQYF
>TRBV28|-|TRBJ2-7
CASSFTPSYEQYF
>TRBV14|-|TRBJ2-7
CASKTLRDRGMVYEQYF
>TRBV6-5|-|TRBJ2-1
CASTLGGYHEQFF
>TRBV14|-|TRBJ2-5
CASSQGGGETQYF
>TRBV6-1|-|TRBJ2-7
CASSEYRGSYEQYF
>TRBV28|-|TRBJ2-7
CASGGLSYEQYF
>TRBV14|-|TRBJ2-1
CASSPGGPYSYNEQFF
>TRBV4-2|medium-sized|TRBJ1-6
CASSQDSENSPLHF
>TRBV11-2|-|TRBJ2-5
CASSLLLAGQETQYF
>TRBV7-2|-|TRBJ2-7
CASSPGTHPGRQYF
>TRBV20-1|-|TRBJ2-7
CSARDPSGDYEQYF
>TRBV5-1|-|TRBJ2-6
CASSELLSGANVLTF
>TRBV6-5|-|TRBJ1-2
CASSGSDRYYGYTF
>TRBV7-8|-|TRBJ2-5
CASSLMGSGRETQYF
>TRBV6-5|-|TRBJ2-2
CASSYQGGHNTGELFF
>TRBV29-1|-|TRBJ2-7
CSVGSSYEQYF
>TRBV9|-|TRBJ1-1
CASSPHRGGRSEAFF
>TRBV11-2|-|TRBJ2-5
CASSLGIGAQETQYF
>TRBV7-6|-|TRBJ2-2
CASSRSGGALNTGELFF
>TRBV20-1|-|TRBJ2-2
CSASGHNTGELFF
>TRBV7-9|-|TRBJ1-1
CASSPDREEAFF
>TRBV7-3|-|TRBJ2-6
CASSLVGPHSGANVLTF
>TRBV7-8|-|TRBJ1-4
CASSLEGSGLNEKLFF
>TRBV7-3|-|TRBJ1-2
CASSPGGGTSYGYTF
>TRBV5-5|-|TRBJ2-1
CASSPAAAAIDNEQFF
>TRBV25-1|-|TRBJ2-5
CASSELRSRGRWTQYF
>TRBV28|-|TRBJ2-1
CASSQLAGGPVPQQFF
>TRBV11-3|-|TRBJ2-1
CASSFDPRAPYNEQFF
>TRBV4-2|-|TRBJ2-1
CAGGAPDEQFF
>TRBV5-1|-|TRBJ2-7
CASSVDRVTQRASYEQYF
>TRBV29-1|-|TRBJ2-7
CSVNVGSYEQYF
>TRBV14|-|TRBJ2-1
CASSQWSGEQFF
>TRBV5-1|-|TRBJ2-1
CASSLMTAYNEQFF
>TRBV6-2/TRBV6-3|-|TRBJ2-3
CASSGSRQGRGTDTQYF
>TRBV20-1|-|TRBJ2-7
CSAPKGAYEQYF
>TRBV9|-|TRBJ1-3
CASSVEGQAGNTIYF
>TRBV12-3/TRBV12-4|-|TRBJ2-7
CASTPRAGASGEQYF
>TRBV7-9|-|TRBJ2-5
CASSPRTSRQETQYF